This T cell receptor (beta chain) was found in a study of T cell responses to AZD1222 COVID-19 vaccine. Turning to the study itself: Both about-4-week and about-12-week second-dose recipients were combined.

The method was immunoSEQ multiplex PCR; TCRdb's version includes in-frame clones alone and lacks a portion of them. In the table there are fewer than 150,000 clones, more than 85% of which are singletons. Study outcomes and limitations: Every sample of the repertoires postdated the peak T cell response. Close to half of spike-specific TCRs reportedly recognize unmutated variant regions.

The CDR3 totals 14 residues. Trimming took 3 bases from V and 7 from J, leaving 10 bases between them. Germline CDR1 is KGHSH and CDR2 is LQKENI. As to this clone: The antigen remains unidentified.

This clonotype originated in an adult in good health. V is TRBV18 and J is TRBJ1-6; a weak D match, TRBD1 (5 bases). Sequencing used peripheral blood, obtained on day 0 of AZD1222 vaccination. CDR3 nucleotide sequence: TGTGCCAGCTCACCTGGGGCACGGAATTCACCCCTCCACTTT. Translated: CASSPGARNSPLHF. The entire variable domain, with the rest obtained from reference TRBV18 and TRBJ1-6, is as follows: NAGVMQNPRHLVRRRGQEARLRCSPMKGHSHVYWYRQLPEEGLKFMVYLQKENIIDESGMPKERFSAEFPKEGPSILRIQQVVRGDSAAYFCASSPGARNSPLHFGNGTRLTVT.